The 27 T cell receptor beta chains given below trace back to one sample, sequenced in a study of blood T cell repertoires in COVID-19 (dated by TCRdb to about 2020). Libraries were made using the immunoSEQ multiplex PCR assay. As stored in TCRdb, this immuneACCESS dataset retains in-frame rearrangements with V and J assigned. A fraction of the clones does not appear; measured against another copy, unresolved V genes explain less than half of the discrepancy, and the remainder lacks a known reason. The sample contains more than 200,000 clones, around four fifths of them found a single time. The biggest ten clones account for 8.6% of the sample. Sequences were obtained from peripheral blood. All receptors come from a man aged 40-49 years with active or convalescent COVID-19.

The chain has TRBV6-4 and TRBJ1-2, with 9 bases fitting TRBD1. Germline-derived CDR1 and CDR2 are MRHNA and SNTAGT. V lost 8 bases to trimming and J lost 1 base; unmatched junction nucleotides: 5. CDR3 size: 14 residues. CDR3 DNA: TGTGCCAGCGGGGACAGGGCTATTAACTATGGCTACACCTTC. Encoded protein: CASGDRAINYGYTF.

This clone was seen a single time. The J gene is TRBJ1-4, the V gene TRBV7-8; 8 nucleotides match TRBD1. The CDR3 is 14 amino acids. Trimming cost V 6 bases and J 12 bases; bases outside gene matches: 12. Germline values: CDR1 SGHVS, CDR2 FQNEAQ. CDR3 in DNA: TGTGCCAGCAGACCCGGGACAGGAGTAGGAGAACTGTTTTTT. Amino acids: CASRPGTGVGELFF.

The gene calls are TRBV6-5 and TRBJ2-3, with TRBD2 matching over 7 bases. Trimming at V came to 3 bases and at J to 1 base, leaving 7 bases not matched to a gene. Germline V lookup: CDR1 MNHEY, CDR2 SVGAGI. This CDR3 is built from 16 residues. This CDR3 is CASSYIGGYRTDTQYF. The CDR3 DNA reads TGTGCCAGCAGTTATATCGGGGGGTATCGCACAGATACGCAGTATTTT.

This clone was detected a few times. The V call is TRBV19, the J call TRBJ1-2; a weak D match, TRBD1 (5 bases). V was cut by 5 bases and J by 5 bases, with 9 bases left in between. CDR1 is LNHDA, CDR2 SQIVND, per germline (reference sequence). The CDR3 sequence is 12 residues long. The CDR3 DNA sequence: TGTGCCAGTAGTGGGGCCCTTTATGGCTACACCTTC. It yields the protein CASSGALYGYTF.

This clone was seen only once. This chain joins TRBV2 and TRBJ1-5; D uncertain. Trimming took off 8 bases at V and 3 bases at J, with 8 bases between the two ends. This CDR3 is 12 amino acids long. Germline CDR1 is SNHLY and CDR2 is FYNNEI. CDR3 nucleotide sequence: TGTGCCAGCCGGGGTTACAATCAGCCCCAGCATTTT. It encodes CASRGYNQPQHF.

V is TRBV9 and J is TRBJ1-1; D not certain. Trimming left V 1 base short and J 2 bases short, with 9 bases between. Germline CDR1 and CDR2: SGDLS and YYNGEE. The CDR3 sequence is 14 residues long. Here the CDR3 reads CASSVFGSNTEAFF. The DNA for the CDR3 is TGTGCCAGCAGCGTATTCGGGAGCAACACTGAAGCTTTCTTT.

V usage is TRBV3-1 (or the pseudogene TRBV3-2) and J usage is TRBJ2-1; 11 bases fit TRBD2. The CDR3 is 15 residues long. V dropped 5 bases and J dropped 3; count of bases not matched to a gene: 3. Looked up from germline, CDR1 is LGHDT and CDR2 is YNNKEL (reference sequence). CDR3 amino acids: CASSEGLAGYNEQFF. CDR3 nucleotide sequence: TGTGCCAGCAGCGAAGGACTAGCGGGCTACAATGAGCAGTTCTTC.

This chain connects TRBV14 to TRBJ1-2, with TRBD1 identical over 8 bases. Germline V lookup: CDR1 SGHDN, CDR2 FVKESK. The V gene end was trimmed by 6 bases and the J gene end by 6 bases; junction bases not matched to a gene: 6. The CDR3 runs 13 residues. CDR3 coding DNA: TGTGCCAGCAGAGGACAGGGAAGGCATGGCTACACCTTC. Translated, it gives CASRGQGRHGYTF.

This rearrangement joins TRBV3-1 (or the pseudogene TRBV3-2) to TRBJ2-3; 8 bases fit TRBD2. Germline-derived CDR1 and CDR2 are LGHDT and YNNKEL (reference sequence). The CDR3 runs 15 residues. V trimming: 1 base; J trimming: 5 bases; junction bases outside the gene matches: 5. The CDR3 nucleotides read TGTGCCAGCAGCCAAGGTTGGCTAGCGGGAGATACGCAGTATTTT. Translated: CASSQGWLAGDTQYF.

V and J are TRBV19 and TRBJ2-1; 13 nucleotides align to TRBD2. V lost 3 bases to trimming and J lost 7 bases; unmatched junction nucleotides: 3. This CDR3 comprises 15 residues. Per germline, CDR1 LNHDA and CDR2 SQIVND (reference sequence). DNA for the CDR3: TGTGCCAGTAGTATTAAGACTAGCGGGAGGAATGAGCAGTTCTTC. It translates to CASSIKTSGRNEQFF.

This clone was observed once. The chain is built from TRBV9 and TRBJ1-1, with unresolved D. Germline V CDR1 and CDR2: SGDLS, YYNGEE. The CDR3 runs 13 residues. Trimming removed 0 bases at V and 11 bases at J, with 14 bases between. The CDR3 loop is CASSVEPSREAFF. The CDR3 DNA sequence: TGTGCCAGCAGCGTAGAACCATCCCGTGAGGCTTTCTTT.

V gene TRBV24-1 combines with J gene TRBJ2-4, with TRBD1 identical over 8 bases. V was clipped by 7 bases and J by 6 bases; unmatched bases: 7. Per the germline V gene, CDR1 is KGHDR and CDR2 is SFDVKD. The CDR3 sequence is 14 residues long. The CDR3 DNA sequence: TGTGCCACCAGCAGCCAGGACAGGGTAAACATTCAGTACTTC. It is translated as CATSSQDRVNIQYF.

The chain carries TRBV20-1 and TRBJ1-2; tentative D call: TRBD1 (5 bases). Germline V gene sequence: CDR1 DFQATT, CDR2 SNEGSKA (reference sequence). The V end lost 3 bases, the J end lost 8 bases, and 13 bases lay between the germline ends. The CDR3 length is 12 residues. CDR3 amino acids: CSASRGGRGYTF. The CDR3 DNA follows: TGCAGTGCTAGTAGGGGAGGAAGGGGCTACACCTTC.

The chain carries TRBV28 and TRBJ1-2, with 8 bases aligning to TRBD1. From germline, CDR1 is MDHEN and CDR2 SYDVKM. There are 15 residues in the CDR3. Losses at the gene ends were 3 bases for V and 4 bases for J; bases not matched to a gene: 7. The CDR3 sequence is CASSFFQGASYGYTF. The DNA of the CDR3 is TGTGCCAGCAGTTTTTTCCAGGGGGCTAGCTATGGCTACACCTTC.

This clone was found a few times. The V call is TRBV7-2, the J call TRBJ1-3, with 7 positions matching TRBD1. The CDR3 totals 15 residues. After removal of 6 bases from V and 4 bases from J, the junction contained 9 bases not matched to a gene. Germline assignment: CDR1 SGHTA and CDR2 FQGNSA. CDR3 sequence reads: CASSLGQTLGNTIYF. The CDR3 nucleotides are TGTGCCAGCAGTTTGGGACAGACCCTGGGAAACACCATATATTTT.

This chain joins TRBV10-1 and TRBJ2-5; D is possibly TRBD2 (8 bases). V dropped 0 bases and J dropped 4 bases, with 15 bases sitting between them. Germline assignment: CDR1 WNHNN and CDR2 SYGVQD (reference sequence). This CDR3 comprises 16 residues. This CDR3 is CASSESRGLAGETQYF. CDR3 sequence (DNA): TGCGCCAGCAGTGAGTCGAGGGGGCTAGCGGGAGAGACCCAGTACTTC.

The rearrangement uses TRBV19 and TRBJ2-3, with 11 bases fitting TRBD2. Trimming at V came to 4 bases and at J to 0 bases, leaving 6 bases not matched to a gene. Germline lookup yields CDR1 LNHDA and CDR2 SQIVND (reference sequence). CDR3 length: 17 residues. CDR3 amino acids: CASSTGTSGGSTDTQYF. CDR3 in DNA: TGTGCCAGTAGTACCGGGACTAGCGGAGGAAGCACAGATACGCAGTATTTT.

The V and J genes are TRBV19 and TRBJ1-4, with D perhaps TRBD1 (5 bases). From germline, CDR1 is LNHDA and CDR2 SQIVND (reference sequence). Trimming removed 7 bases from V and 0 bases from J, with 12 bases in between. This CDR3 contains 15 residues. The CDR3 DNA follows: TGTGCCAGTATCGGCTGGGGGGCAACTAATGAAAAACTGTTTTTT. It yields the protein CASIGWGATNEKLFF.

V is TRBV3-1 (or the pseudogene TRBV3-2) and J is TRBJ1-1, with unresolved D. CDR1 and CDR2 (germline): LGHDT, YNNKEL (reference sequence). V lost 4 bases, J lost 1 base, and 7 bases lay in between. This CDR3 is built from 13 residues. The CDR3 nucleotides are TGTGCCAGCAGCCGTGTCCAGAACACTGAAGCTTTCTTT. Protein: CASSRVQNTEAFF.

This clone was observed once. The chain couples TRBV9 to TRBJ2-5, with TRBD2 identical over 9 bases. The germline gives CDR1 SGDLS, CDR2 YYNGEE. The CDR3 spans 16 residues. The V segment lost 0 bases and the J segment 2 bases; nucleotides outside the gene matches: 5. CDR3 sequence reads: CASSVELLAGQETQYF. The CDR3, as DNA: TGTGCCAGCAGCGTAGAGCTTCTAGCGGGACAAGAGACCCAGTACTTC.

The chain links TRBV14 to TRBJ2-1, with D perhaps matching TRBD2 (5 bases). V was shortened by 1 base and J by 3 bases, with 7 bases between the two germline ends. Germline V CDR1 and CDR2: SGHDN, FVKESK. CDR3 size: 14 residues. The CDR3 bases are TGTGCCAGCAGCCAAGGGACTGTCTACAATGAGCAGTTCTTC. It translates to CASSQGTVYNEQFF. The complete variable domain, with remaining parts taken from reference TRBV14 and TRBJ2-1, reads EAGVTQFPSHSVIEKGQTVTLRCDPISGHDNLYWYRRVMGKEIKFLLHFVKESKQDESGMPNNRFLAERTGGTYSTLKVQPAELEDSGVYFCASSQGTVYNEQFFGPGTRLTVL.

This clone was recorded once. The chain has TRBV24-1 and TRBJ2-3; 7 nucleotides agree with TRBD1. The germline V gene has CDR1 KGHDR and CDR2 SFDVKD. The CDR3 loop spans 15 amino acids. The V and J ends lost 4 bases and 5 bases, in that order; junction bases with no gene match: 8. CDR3 sequence: CATSDRLAGGDTQYF. Written as DNA, the CDR3 is TGTGCCACCAGTGACCGCCTGGCAGGGGGAGATACGCAGTATTTT.

V and J are TRBV7-2 and TRBJ2-2; TRBD1 matches 9 bases. V was clipped by 6 bases and J by 0 bases; unmatched bases: 2. Germline CDR1 and CDR2: SGHTA and FQGNSA. The CDR3 is made up of 15 amino acids. The CDR3 coding sequence is TGTGCCAGCAGTCGACAGGGGGCGAACACCGGGGAGCTGTTTTTT. Residues: CASSRQGANTGELFF.

The chain combines TRBV2 with TRBJ2-6; the D gene is possibly TRBD1 (5 bases). Trimming shortened V by 3 bases and J by 2 bases, and 8 bases separated the two germline ends. Germline V gene sequence: CDR1 SNHLY, CDR2 FYNNEI. The CDR3 is made up of 15 amino acids. The CDR3 DNA reads TGTGCCAGCAGTGATTCCAGGGCTGGGGCCAACGTCCTGACTTTC. Translation gives CASSDSRAGANVLTF.

The chain has TRBV27 and TRBJ2-7; D perhaps matches TRBD1 (6 bases). Germline V gene data show CDR1 as MNHEY and CDR2 as SMNVEV (reference sequence). The CDR3 sequence is 14 residues long. V was trimmed by 5 bases and J by 2 bases, leaving 13 bases between them. The CDR3, as DNA: TGTGCCAGCAGTCCTCTGGGGGCCGCCTACGAGCAGTACTTC. The encoded protein is CASSPLGAAYEQYF.

This clone was found once. This rearrangement joins TRBV5-4 to TRBJ1-1; 8 bases are a match to TRBD1. V shed 3 bases, J shed 6 bases, and the junction held 10 bases outside the gene matches. The germline CDR1 and CDR2 sequences are SGHNT and YYREEE (reference sequence). The CDR3 is 15 amino acids. The CDR3 sequence is CASSSDRGILAEAFF. The CDR3 DNA follows: TGTGCCAGCAGCTCCGACAGGGGAATATTGGCTGAAGCTTTCTTT.

V gene TRBV3-1 (or the pseudogene TRBV3-2) combines with J gene TRBJ2-2; D is unclear. CDR3 size: 14 residues. V dropped 3 bases and J dropped 1 base, with 6 bases sitting between them. The germline CDR1 and CDR2 sequences are LGHDT and YNNKEL (reference sequence). The CDR3 region is CASSQLRNTGELFF. In nucleotides, the CDR3 is TGTGCCAGCAGCCAGCTCAGGAACACCGGGGAGCTGTTTTTT.